The clone carrying this T cell receptor (beta chain) was counted between two and nine times. The antigen is not known. The data derive from a study of T cells after yellow fever vaccination. The study, taken as a whole, reports: Most primary-vaccination clones reappeared after the booster (approximately 97% CD4, more than 70% CD8).

In TCRdb, the 5' RACE reads were re-called with MiXCR into one record per CDR3 protein. The sample lists a few hundred thousand distinct CDR3 sequences; 15% to 20% were seen once. CDR1 ENHRY and CDR2 SYGVKD come from the germline V gene. V was clipped by 2 bases and J by 5 bases, with 5 bases between them. The CDR3 contains 12 residues. Here the sequenced sample was PBMCs, taken 15 days after the yellow fever booster vaccination. V is TRBV10-3 and J is TRBJ2-3; weak D call: TRBD1 (5 bases). The source of this sequence is a man aged 30-40 years who received the YFV17D yellow fever vaccine. Written as DNA, the CDR3 is TGTGCCATCAGTGAGAGGGGAGATACGCAGTATTTT. This gives the protein CAISERGDTQYF.